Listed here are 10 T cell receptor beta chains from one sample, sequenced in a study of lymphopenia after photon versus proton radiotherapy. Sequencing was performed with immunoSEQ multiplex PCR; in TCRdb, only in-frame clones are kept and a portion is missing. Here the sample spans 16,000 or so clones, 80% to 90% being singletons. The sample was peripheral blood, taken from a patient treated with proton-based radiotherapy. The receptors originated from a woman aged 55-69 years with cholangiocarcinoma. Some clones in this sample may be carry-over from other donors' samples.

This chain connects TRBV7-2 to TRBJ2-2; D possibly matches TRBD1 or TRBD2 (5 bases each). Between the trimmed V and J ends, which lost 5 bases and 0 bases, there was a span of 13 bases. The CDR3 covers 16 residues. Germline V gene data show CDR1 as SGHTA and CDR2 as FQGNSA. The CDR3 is CASSPEGPPNTGELFF. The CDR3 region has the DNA TGTGCCAGCAGCCCCGAGGGGCCTCCGAACACCGGGGAGCTGTTTTTT.

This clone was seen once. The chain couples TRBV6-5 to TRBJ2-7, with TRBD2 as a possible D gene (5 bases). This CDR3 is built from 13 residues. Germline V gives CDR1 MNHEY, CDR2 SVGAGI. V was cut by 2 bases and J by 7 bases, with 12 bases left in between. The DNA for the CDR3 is TGTGCCAGCAGTTACGTTCTCCGGGGAGAGCAGTACTTC. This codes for CASSYVLRGEQYF.

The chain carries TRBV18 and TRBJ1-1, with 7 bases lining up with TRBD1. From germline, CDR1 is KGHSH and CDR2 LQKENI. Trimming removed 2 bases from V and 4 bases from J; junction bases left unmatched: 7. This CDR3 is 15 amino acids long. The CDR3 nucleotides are TGTGCCAGCTCACCAACCCACGGACAGGCCACTGAAGCTTTCTTT. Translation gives CASSPTHGQATEAFF.

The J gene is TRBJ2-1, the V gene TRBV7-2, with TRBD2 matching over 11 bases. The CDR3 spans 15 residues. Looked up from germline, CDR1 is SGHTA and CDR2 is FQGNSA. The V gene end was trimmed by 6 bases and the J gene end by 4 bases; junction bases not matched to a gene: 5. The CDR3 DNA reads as TGTGCCAGCAGACCCGGGACTAGCGGTTACAATGAGCAGTTCTTC. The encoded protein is CASRPGTSGYNEQFF.

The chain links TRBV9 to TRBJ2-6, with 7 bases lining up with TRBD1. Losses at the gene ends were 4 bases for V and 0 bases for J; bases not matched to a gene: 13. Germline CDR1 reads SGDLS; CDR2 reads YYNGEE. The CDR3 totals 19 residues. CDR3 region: CASSTKPGQSLSGANVLTF. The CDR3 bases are TGTGCCAGCAGCACTAAACCGGGACAGAGCCTCTCTGGGGCCAACGTCCTGACTTTC.

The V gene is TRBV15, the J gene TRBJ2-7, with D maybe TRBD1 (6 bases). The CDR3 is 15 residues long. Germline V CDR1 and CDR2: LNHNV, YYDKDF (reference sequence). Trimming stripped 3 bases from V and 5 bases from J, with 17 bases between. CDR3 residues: CATSRGSAGAHEQYF. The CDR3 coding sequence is TGTGCCACCAGCAGGGGAAGCGCAGGGGCCCACGAGCAGTACTTC.

CDR3 loop: CSGLDYNEQFF. Written as DNA, the CDR3 is TGCAGCGGACTGGACTACAATGAGCAGTTCTTC. The chain has TRBV20-1 and TRBJ2-1; weak D call: TRBD2 (5 bases). Germline V gene data show CDR1 as DFQATT and CDR2 as SNEGSKA (reference sequence). The CDR3 is 11 amino acids.

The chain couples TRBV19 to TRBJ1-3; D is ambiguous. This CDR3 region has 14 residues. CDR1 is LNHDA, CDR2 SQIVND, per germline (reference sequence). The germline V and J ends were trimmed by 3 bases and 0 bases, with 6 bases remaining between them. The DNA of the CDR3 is TGTGCCAGTAGTATTCCAGGCTCTGGAAACACCATATATTTT. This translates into CASSIPGSGNTIYF.

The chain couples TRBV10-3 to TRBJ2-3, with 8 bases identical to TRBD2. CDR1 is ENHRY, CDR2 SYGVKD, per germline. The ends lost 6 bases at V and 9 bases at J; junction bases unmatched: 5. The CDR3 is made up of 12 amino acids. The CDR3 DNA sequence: TGTGCCATCAGGCGCGGGGGGTTGACGCAGTATTTT. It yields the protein CAIRRGGLTQYF.

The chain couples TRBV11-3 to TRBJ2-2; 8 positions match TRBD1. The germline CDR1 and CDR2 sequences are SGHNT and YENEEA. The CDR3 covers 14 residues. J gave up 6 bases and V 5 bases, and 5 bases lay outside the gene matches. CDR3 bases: TGTGCCAGCAGCGCGGACAGGGTCGCCGGGGAGCTGTTTTTT. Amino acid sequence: CASSADRVAGELFF.